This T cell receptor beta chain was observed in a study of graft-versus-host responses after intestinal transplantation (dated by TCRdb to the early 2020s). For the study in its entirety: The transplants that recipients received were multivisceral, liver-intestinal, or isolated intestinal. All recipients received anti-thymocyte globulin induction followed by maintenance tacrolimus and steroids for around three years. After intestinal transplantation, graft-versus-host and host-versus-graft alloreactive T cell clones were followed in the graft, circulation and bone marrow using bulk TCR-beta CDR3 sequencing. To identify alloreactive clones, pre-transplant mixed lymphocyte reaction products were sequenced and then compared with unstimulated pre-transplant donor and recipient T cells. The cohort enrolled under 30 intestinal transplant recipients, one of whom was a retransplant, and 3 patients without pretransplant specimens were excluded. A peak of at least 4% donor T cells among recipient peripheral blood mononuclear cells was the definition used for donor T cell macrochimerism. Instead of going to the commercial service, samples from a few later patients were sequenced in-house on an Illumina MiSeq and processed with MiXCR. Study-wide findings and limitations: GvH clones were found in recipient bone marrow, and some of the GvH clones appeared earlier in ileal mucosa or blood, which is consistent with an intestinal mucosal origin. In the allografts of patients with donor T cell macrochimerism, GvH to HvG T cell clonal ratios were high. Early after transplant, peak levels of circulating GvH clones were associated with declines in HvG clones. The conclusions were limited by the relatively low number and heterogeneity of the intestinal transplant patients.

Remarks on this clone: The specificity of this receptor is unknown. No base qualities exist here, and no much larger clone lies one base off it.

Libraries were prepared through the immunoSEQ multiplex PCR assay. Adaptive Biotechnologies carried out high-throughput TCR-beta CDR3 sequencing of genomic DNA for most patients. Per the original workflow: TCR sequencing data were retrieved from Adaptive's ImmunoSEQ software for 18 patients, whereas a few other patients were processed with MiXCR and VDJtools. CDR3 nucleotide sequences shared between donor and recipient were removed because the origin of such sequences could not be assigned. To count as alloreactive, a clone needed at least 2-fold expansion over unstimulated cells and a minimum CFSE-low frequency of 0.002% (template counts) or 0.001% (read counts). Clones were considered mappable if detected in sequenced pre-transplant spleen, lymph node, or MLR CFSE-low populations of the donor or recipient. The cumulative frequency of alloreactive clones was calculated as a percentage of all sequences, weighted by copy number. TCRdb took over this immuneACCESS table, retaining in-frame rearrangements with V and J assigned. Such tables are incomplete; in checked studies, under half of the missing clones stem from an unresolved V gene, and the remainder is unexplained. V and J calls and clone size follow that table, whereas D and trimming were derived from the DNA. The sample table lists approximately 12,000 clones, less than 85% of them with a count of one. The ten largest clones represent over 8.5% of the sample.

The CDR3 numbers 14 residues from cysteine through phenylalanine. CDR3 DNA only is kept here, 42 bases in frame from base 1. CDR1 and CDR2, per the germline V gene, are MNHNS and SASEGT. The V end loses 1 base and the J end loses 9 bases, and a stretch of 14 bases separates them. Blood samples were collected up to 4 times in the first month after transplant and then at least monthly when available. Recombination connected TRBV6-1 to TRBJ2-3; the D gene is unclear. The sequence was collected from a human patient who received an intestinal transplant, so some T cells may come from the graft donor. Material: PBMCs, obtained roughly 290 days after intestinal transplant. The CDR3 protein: CASSEGAAHGTQYF. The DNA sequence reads TGTGCCAGCAGTGAAGGGGCAGCCCACGGCACGCAGTATTTT.